This TCR beta chain was obtained from a study of cytomegalovirus exposure and HLA in healthy donors. Study findings and constraints: Further analysis, carried out later, found HLA-associated TCR beta chains more clonally expanded than equally common other chains. Most subjects had HLA-A and HLA-B alleles reportedly predicted accurately by TCR beta sequences. Most TCR sequences were seen very rarely across donors, but some public TCRs occurred in many. Researchers catalogued approximately 170 TCR beta chains as cytomegalovirus-associated.

In its sample, this clone was seen a few times. The antigen is unknown. Primers: 60 Vbeta forward and 13 Jbeta reverse. Here immunoSEQ multiplex PCR was the method, and the copy in TCRdb shows in-frame clones only, minus some. In the table there are 110,000 or so clones, 70% to 80% of which are singletons. The germline V gene encodes CDR1 SGHAT and CDR2 FQDESV (reference sequence). This CDR3 is 12 amino acids long. V shed 6 bases and J shed 4 bases, with 10 bases lying between them. Input material: PBMCs. The receptor's source is a man aged 45 to 65 in good health and CMV-seropositive. V gene TRBV11-1 combines with J gene TRBJ2-7; possibly TRBD2 for D (6 bases). The CDR3 sequence is CASRGTGYEQYF. CDR3 sequence (DNA): TGTGCCAGCAGGGGGACTGGTTACGAGCAGTACTTC. Filled out from reference TRBV11-1 and TRBJ2-7, the complete variable domain reads EAEVAQSPRYKITEKSQAVAFWCDPISGHATLYWYRQILGQGPELLVQFQDESVVDDSQLPKDRFSAERLKGVDSTLKIQPAELGDSAMYLCASRGTGYEQYFGPGTRLTVT.